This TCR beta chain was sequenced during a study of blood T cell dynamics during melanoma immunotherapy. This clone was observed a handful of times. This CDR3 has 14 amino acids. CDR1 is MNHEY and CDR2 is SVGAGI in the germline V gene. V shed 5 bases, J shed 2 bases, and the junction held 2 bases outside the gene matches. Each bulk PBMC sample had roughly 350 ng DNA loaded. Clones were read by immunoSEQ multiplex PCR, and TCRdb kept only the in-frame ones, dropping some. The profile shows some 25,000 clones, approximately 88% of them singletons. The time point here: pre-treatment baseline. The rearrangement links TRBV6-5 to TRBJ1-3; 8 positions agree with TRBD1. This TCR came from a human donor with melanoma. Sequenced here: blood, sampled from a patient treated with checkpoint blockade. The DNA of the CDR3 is TGTGCCAGCAGTAAGGGACAGGCTGGAAACACCATATATTTT. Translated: CASSKGQAGNTIYF.